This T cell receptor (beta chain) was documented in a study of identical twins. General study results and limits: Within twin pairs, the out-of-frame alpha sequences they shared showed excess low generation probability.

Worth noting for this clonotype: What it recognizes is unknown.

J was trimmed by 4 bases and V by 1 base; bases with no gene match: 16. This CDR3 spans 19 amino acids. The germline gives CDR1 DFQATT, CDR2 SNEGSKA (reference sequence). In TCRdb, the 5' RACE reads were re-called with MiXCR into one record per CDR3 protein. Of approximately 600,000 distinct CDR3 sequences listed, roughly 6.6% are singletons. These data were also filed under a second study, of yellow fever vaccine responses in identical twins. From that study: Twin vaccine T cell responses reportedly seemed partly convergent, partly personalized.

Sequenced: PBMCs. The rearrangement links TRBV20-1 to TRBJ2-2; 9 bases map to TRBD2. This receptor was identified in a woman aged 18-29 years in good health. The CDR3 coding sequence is TGCAGTGCTAGAGCCACGGCGGGCGGGAGGGTCTCAGGCACCGGGGAGCTGTTTTTT. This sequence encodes CSARATAGGRVSGTGELFF.